Reported below is one T cell receptor beta chain. The sample is drawn from a study of blood T cell repertoires in COVID-19. Study details: Spain, Italy and the United States supplied samples that represented acute and convalescent COVID-19. T cells, B-cell-depleted T cells, or PBMCs provided the cDNA or gDNA that served as material.

As processed by the authors: Quantification of nucleated cells was approximated via reference gene primer amplification. Sequencing was performed with immunoSEQ multiplex PCR; in TCRdb, only in-frame clones are kept and a portion is missing. V and J calls plus clone size are reproduced from that table; the DNA served to infer D and trimming. The sample includes a few hundred thousand clones, approximately 85% of them seen just once. Sample: peripheral blood. The source of this sequence is a human donor in a cohort sampled during active COVID-19.

The CDR3 region has the DNA TGTGCCAGCAGTGAAGTAGGGACACTAGGCAATGAGCAGTTCTTC. Residues: CASSEVGTLGNEQFF. The J gene is TRBJ2-1, the V gene TRBV6-1; a weak D match, TRBD1 (6 bases). Per the germline V gene, CDR1 is MNHNS and CDR2 is SASEGT. Trimming stripped 1 base from V and 6 bases from J, with 13 bases between. The CDR3 has 15 amino acids.